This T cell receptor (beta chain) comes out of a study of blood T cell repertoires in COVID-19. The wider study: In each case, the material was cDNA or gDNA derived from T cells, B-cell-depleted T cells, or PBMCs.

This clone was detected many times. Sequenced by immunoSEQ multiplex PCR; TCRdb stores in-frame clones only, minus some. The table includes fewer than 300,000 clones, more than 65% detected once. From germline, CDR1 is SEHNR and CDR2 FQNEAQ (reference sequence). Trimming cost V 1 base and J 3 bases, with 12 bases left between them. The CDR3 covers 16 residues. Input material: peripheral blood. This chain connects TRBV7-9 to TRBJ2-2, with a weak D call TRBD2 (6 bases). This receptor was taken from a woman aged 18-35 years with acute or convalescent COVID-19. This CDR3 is CASSLGVTGDTGELFF. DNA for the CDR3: TGTGCCAGCAGCTTAGGAGTTACGGGAGACACCGGGGAGCTGTTTTTT. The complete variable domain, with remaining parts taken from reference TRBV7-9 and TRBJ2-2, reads DTGVSQNPRHKITKRGQNVTFRCDPISEHNRLYWYRQTLGQGPEFLTYFQNEAQLEKSRLLSDRFSAERPKGSFSTLEIQRTEQGDSAMYLCASSLGVTGDTGELFFGEGSRLTVL.